This passage covers 26 T cell receptor beta chains from one sample sequenced in a study of blood T cell repertoires in COVID-19 (dated by TCRdb to the early 2020s). Receptors were amplified or captured by the immunoSEQ multiplex PCR assay. TCRdb limited this immuneACCESS table to in-frame rearrangements with V and J called. A share of clones is missing; checked studies link under half to unresolved V genes, and the rest is unexplained. Within this sample are a few hundred thousand clones, with approximately 83% of them counted one time only. The top ten clones comprise 3.5% to 5.5% of the sample. Sequenced: PBMCs or T cells enriched from blood (not recorded which). The receptors were gathered from a woman aged 25 to 39 who had recovered from COVID-19.

This rearrangement joins TRBV30 to TRBJ2-1, with unresolved D. Germline V gene sequence: CDR1 GTSNPN, CDR2 SVGIG (reference sequence). This CDR3 is built from 14 residues. V was clipped by 0 bases and J by 3 bases, with 9 bases between them. The CDR3 is CAWSVYTGYNEQFF. CDR3 bases: TGTGCCTGGAGTGTATATACGGGCTACAATGAGCAGTTCTTC.

The chain employs TRBV9 and TRBJ1-5; perhaps TRBD1 as D (6 bases). CDR1 is SGDLS and CDR2 is YYNGEE in the germline V gene. With 3 bases removed from V and 2 bases from J, the gap between germline ends came to 12 bases. There are 15 residues in the CDR3. The CDR3 nucleotides read TGTGCCAGCAGCGCAACAGGGTCGGGCAATCAGCCCCAGCATTTT. Translating it yields CASSATGSGNQPQHF.

This rearrangement joins TRBV4-1 to TRBJ2-2, with D tentatively TRBD1 (5 bases). This CDR3 contains 18 residues. Germline V gene data show CDR1 as MGHRA and CDR2 as YSYEKL. Trimming removed 4 bases at V and 4 bases at J, with 22 bases between. The CDR3: CASSPLSTRQGFTGELFF. The CDR3, as DNA: TGCGCCAGCAGCCCTCTCTCGACCAGGCAGGGATTCACCGGGGAGCTGTTTTTT.

This chain links TRBV13 with TRBJ2-5; 12 nucleotides agree with TRBD2. The CDR3 contains 15 residues. V was clipped by 6 bases and J by 5 bases; unmatched bases: 7. In germline, CDR1 is PRHDT, CDR2 FYEKMQ (reference sequence). The CDR3 DNA follows: TGTGCCAGCAGTTTCCGACTAGCGGGGGTGGAGACCCAGTACTTC. It translates to CASSFRLAGVETQYF.

The chain joins TRBV19 to TRBJ2-7, with a possible D match to TRBD2 (5 bases). V was clipped by 1 base and J by 0 bases, with 7 bases between them. The CDR3 runs 14 residues. The germline gives CDR1 LNHDA, CDR2 SQIVND (reference sequence). In nucleotides, the CDR3 is TGTGCCAGTAGTATAGGCGGGCTCTCCTACGAGCAGTACTTC. Its translation is CASSIGGLSYEQYF.

This clone was picked up one time. The chain uses TRBV19 and TRBJ1-1; D is unclear. V lost 7 bases and J 3 bases, leaving 18 bases between the germline ends. There are 15 residues in the CDR3. Germline CDR1 and CDR2: LNHDA and SQIVND (reference sequence). DNA for the CDR3: TGTGCCAGTACCGCCGGTAGAGAAATTGACACTGAAGCTTTCTTT. Residues: CASTAGREIDTEAFF.

The rearrangement uses TRBV2 and TRBJ1-1, with TRBD1 matching over 10 bases. This CDR3 has 14 amino acids. CDR1 and CDR2 (germline): SNHLY, FYNNEI. V shed 8 bases and J 5 bases; nucleotides not matched to a gene: 8. The chain's CDR3 is CASSKDRGPTEAFF. The DNA of the CDR3 is TGTGCCAGCTCTAAAGACAGGGGGCCAACTGAAGCTTTCTTT. Filled out from reference TRBV2 and TRBJ1-1, the complete variable domain reads EPEVTQTPSHQVTQMGQEVILRCVPISNHLYFYWYRQILGQKVEFLVSFYNNEISEKSEIFDDQFSVERPDGSNFTLKIRSTKLEDSAMYFCASSKDRGPTEAFFGQGTRLTVV.

The V gene is TRBV19, the J gene TRBJ2-2; 12 nucleotides match TRBD1. Germline CDR1 LNHDA, CDR2 SQIVND (reference sequence). The trim removed 5 bases at V and 4 bases at J, leaving 5 bases unmatched. This CDR3 is 16 amino acids long. The CDR3 nucleotides are TGTGCCAGTAGTTTGGGACAGGGGGCAGGCACCGGGGAGCTGTTTTTT. It is translated as CASSLGQGAGTGELFF.

The chain recombines TRBV6-5 with TRBJ1-2, with D maybe TRBD1 (5 bases). The germline gives CDR1 MNHEY, CDR2 SVGAGI. V dropped 2 bases and J dropped 2 bases, with 6 bases sitting between them. This CDR3 has 13 amino acids. This chain's CDR3 is CASSYPGNYGYTF. The CDR3 coding sequence is TGTGCCAGCAGTTACCCAGGGAACTATGGCTACACCTTC.

V usage is TRBV9 and J usage is TRBJ2-5, with 8 bases lining up with TRBD1. The ends lost 0 bases at V and 2 bases at J; junction bases unmatched: 0. This CDR3 has 14 amino acids. CDR1 is SGDLS, CDR2 YYNGEE, per germline. The CDR3 here is CASSVDRGQETQYF. The CDR3 coding sequence is TGTGCCAGCAGCGTAGACAGGGGGCAAGAGACCCAGTACTTC. Looking up the rest from reference TRBV9 and TRBJ2-5 gives the full variable domain: DSGVTQTPKHLITATGQRVTLRCSPRSGDLSVYWYQQSLDQGLQFLIQYYNGEERAKGNILERFSAQQFPDLHSELNLSSLELGDSALYFCASSVDRGQETQYFGPGTRLLVL.

This clone has a handful of counts. The gene calls are TRBV6-4 and TRBJ1-6; no reliable D call. This CDR3 comprises 14 residues. The germline CDR1 and CDR2 sequences are MRHNA and SNTAGT. Trimming stripped 8 bases from V and 3 bases from J, with 11 bases between. CDR3 protein: CASPNRDYNSPLHF. The CDR3 DNA reads TGTGCCAGCCCTAATCGAGACTATAATTCACCCCTCCACTTT.

This clone was detected a few times. The chain joins TRBV6-5 to TRBJ2-7; maybe TRBD2 (5 bases). This CDR3 has 13 residues. V was trimmed by 10 bases and J by 3 bases, leaving 16 bases between them. The germline CDR1 and CDR2 sequences are MNHEY and SVGAGI. The CDR3 nucleotides read TGTGCCACTAAGACCGGGAACTACTACGAGCAGTACTTC. This encodes CATKTGNYYEQYF.

V and J are TRBV19 and TRBJ1-1; perhaps TRBD1 as D (6 bases). The V end was cut by 1 base, the J end by 9 bases, with 18 bases between. This CDR3 is 15 amino acids long. Germline-derived CDR1 and CDR2 are LNHDA and SQIVND (reference sequence). The CDR3 loop is CASSIAEGGARKAFF. The CDR3 coding sequence is TGTGCCAGTAGTATAGCGGAGGGGGGGGCCAGGAAAGCTTTCTTT.

V and J are TRBV19 and TRBJ1-5, with unresolved D. Germline V gene sequence: CDR1 LNHDA, CDR2 SQIVND (reference sequence). CDR3 length equals 16 residues. Deletions cut 1 base from V and 2 bases from J, with 12 bases between. The CDR3 nucleotides read TGTGCCAGTAGTATAGTTGGCAGACGGGGCAATCAGCCCCAGCATTTT. Translated, it gives CASSIVGRRGNQPQHF.

This rearrangement joins TRBV7-6 to TRBJ2-7; 10 nucleotides align to TRBD1. The CDR3 runs to 14 residues. Per germline, CDR1 SGHVS and CDR2 FNYEAQ. After removal of 5 bases from V and 6 bases from J, the junction contained 7 bases not matched to a gene. For the CDR3, the DNA is TGTGCCAGCAGCCCCCGGGACAGGGGTCGCGAGCAGTACTTC. Its protein product is CASSPRDRGREQYF.

The chain links TRBV3-1 (or the pseudogene TRBV3-2) to TRBJ1-6, with 8 bases aligning to TRBD1. This CDR3 comprises 15 residues. V shed 4 bases and J 11 bases; nucleotides not matched to a gene: 10. Germline CDR1 LGHDT, CDR2 YNNKEL (reference sequence). The CDR3 nucleotides read TGTGCCAGCAGCCCCCAGACAGGGGTAGGCCCACCCCTCCACTTT. Translated, it gives CASSPQTGVGPPLHF.

This sequence joins TRBV6-5 and TRBJ1-2; D possibly corresponds to TRBD1 (5 bases). The ends were cut back, 5 bases at V and 4 bases at J, with 14 bases in the middle. Looked up from germline, CDR1 is MNHEY and CDR2 is SVGAGI. There are 14 residues in the CDR3. CDR3 bases: TGTGCCAGCAGTCCCCCCGACAGCGCCTATGGCTACACCTTC. Translating it yields CASSPPDSAYGYTF.

The CDR3 bases are TGTGCCAGCAGCTTACAGCGATTCTCTGGAAACACCATATATTTT. Protein: CASSLQRFSGNTIYF. The V gene is TRBV11-2, the J gene TRBJ1-3; D gene unclear. The CDR3 runs to 15 residues. V was pared by 2 bases and J by 0 bases, with 8 bases between. Germline V gene data show CDR1 as SGHAT and CDR2 as FQNNGV. Full variable domain (outside the CDR3, taken from reference TRBV11-2 and TRBJ1-3): EAGVAQSPRYKIIEKRQSVAFWCNPISGHATLYWYQQILGQGPKLLIQFQNNGVVDDSQLPKDRFSAERLKGVDSTLKIQPAKLEDSAVYLCASSLQRFSGNTIYFGEGSWLTVV.

This rearrangement joins TRBV10-2 to TRBJ2-6; D unclear. The V end was cut by 6 bases, the J end by 0 bases, with 9 bases between. The CDR3 length is 15 residues. Germline V gene sequence: CDR1 WSHSY, CDR2 SAAADI. CDR3 sequence: CASSYSYSGANVLTF. CDR3 nucleotides: TGCGCCAGCAGCTATAGCTACTCTGGGGCCAACGTCCTGACTTTC.

This chain joins TRBV27 and TRBJ2-7; D possibly corresponds to TRBD1 (6 bases). Germline V CDR1 and CDR2: MNHEY, SMNVEV (reference sequence). Deletions cut 8 bases from V and 3 bases from J, with 14 bases between. This CDR3 spans 13 amino acids. The CDR3 region has the DNA TGTGCCAGCTCCAGGGGTGGGTTCTACGAGCAGTACTTC. The encoded protein is CASSRGGFYEQYF.

This rearrangement joins TRBV27 to TRBJ2-2, with TRBD1 identical over 7 bases. CDR3 length: 16 residues. The germline gives CDR1 MNHEY, CDR2 SMNVEV (reference sequence). V was clipped by 3 bases and J by 7 bases; unmatched bases: 11. The CDR3 DNA sequence: TGTGCCAGCAGTTTGAAAGGGGGCAGGGCTAGCGGGGAGCTGTTTTTT. Protein sequence: CASSLKGGRASGELFF.

Details on this clone: In the same sample, other DNA sequences code for this CDR3. The CDR3 is CASSAGYEQYF. CDR3 DNA sequence: TGTGCCAGCAGTGCAGGGTACGAGCAGTACTTC. This sequence joins TRBV2 and TRBJ2-7, with D possibly matching TRBD1 (5 bases). V was clipped by 4 bases and J by 4 bases, with 5 bases between them. CDR3 size: 11 residues. Germline CDR1 is SNHLY and CDR2 is FYNNEI.

The chain uses TRBV7-7 and TRBJ1-4; D uncertain. Trimming pared 3 bases from V and 8 bases from J, leaving 10 bases between. Germline values: CDR1 SSHAT, CDR2 FNYEAQ (reference sequence). There are 13 residues in the CDR3. CDR3 amino acids: CASSLVLGEKLFF. Written as DNA, the CDR3 is TGTGCCAGCAGCTTGGTACTAGGGGAAAAACTGTTTTTT.

This chain connects TRBV7-9 to TRBJ1-4, with D possibly TRBD1 on 6 matching bases. CDR1 is SEHNR, CDR2 FQNEAQ, per germline (reference sequence). Deletions cut 6 bases from V and 1 base from J, with 12 bases between. This CDR3 region has 15 residues. The CDR3 sequence is CASSPGDGTNEKLFF. CDR3 coding DNA: TGTGCCAGCAGTCCAGGGGATGGAACTAATGAAAAACTGTTTTTT.

Comments on this clone: The junction departs from germline at one end; a sequencing error may be responsible. The chain links TRBV12-3 or TRBV12-4 to TRBJ1-2; TRBD1 is a possible D gene (6 bases). The CDR3 has 11 amino acids. The CDR3 sequence: CASSTSGHQLF. The CDR3, as DNA: TGTGCCAGCAGCACTTCGGGACACCAACTCTTC.

The rearrangement joins TRBV7-9 to TRBJ2-1; 7 bases line up with TRBD2. V dropped 5 bases and J dropped 5; count of bases not matched to a gene: 9. Germline V gene data show CDR1 as SEHNR and CDR2 as FQNEAQ (reference sequence). The CDR3 totals 15 residues. The CDR3: CASSKEGLADNEQFF. CDR3 bases: TGTGCCAGCAGCAAAGAAGGGCTAGCGGACAATGAGCAGTTCTTC.